Below are 6 T cell receptor beta chains sequenced from a single sample in a study of T cell responses to AZD1222 COVID-19 vaccine. Some clones are missing from TCRdb's copy, which holds only in-frame ones; the method was immunoSEQ multiplex PCR. The data contain some 84,000 clones, approximately 86% of them singletons. The sample in question was peripheral blood, obtained on day 0 of AZD1222 vaccination. The receptors were gathered from an adult in good health.

This chain connects TRBV3-1 (or the pseudogene TRBV3-2) to TRBJ1-5; D ambiguous. The CDR3 length is 15 residues. Between the trimmed V and J ends, which lost 8 bases and 0 bases, there was a span of 14 bases. Germline assignment: CDR1 LGHDT and CDR2 YNNKEL (reference sequence). CDR3 protein: CASSPEHYSNQPQHF. CDR3 in DNA: TGTGCCAGCTCCCCGGAACATTATAGCAATCAGCCCCAGCATTTT.

This clone has just one count. The gene calls are TRBV7-9 and TRBJ1-4; D possibly corresponds to TRBD1 (5 bases). CDR1 and CDR2 (germline): SEHNR, FQNEAQ (reference sequence). This CDR3 region has 15 residues. V was clipped by 5 bases and J by 5 bases, with 15 bases between them. The CDR3 protein is CASSQGAAPNEKLFF. The CDR3 DNA reads TGTGCCAGCAGCCAAGGGGCTGCACCGAATGAAAAACTGTTTTTT.

The chain employs TRBV28 and TRBJ2-7; 7 bases are shared with TRBD1. The CDR3 is 15 amino acids. J was trimmed by 4 bases and V by 1 base; bases with no gene match: 7. The germline V gene has CDR1 MDHEN and CDR2 SYDVKM. The CDR3 DNA sequence: TGTGCCAGCAGTTTATTATACAGGGGAGAGTACGAGCAGTACTTC. Its translation is CASSLLYRGEYEQYF.

The chain joins TRBV3-1 (or the pseudogene TRBV3-2) to TRBJ2-1; D possibly corresponds to TRBD1 (5 bases). V was cut by 4 bases and J by 5 bases, with 9 bases left in between. CDR1 and CDR2 (germline): LGHDT, YNNKEL (reference sequence). The CDR3 totals 13 residues. The CDR3 DNA reads TGTGCCAGCAGCCTCCGACAGAACAATGAGCAGTTCTTC. This sequence encodes CASSLRQNNEQFF.

J is TRBJ2-1 and V is TRBV28; 12 bases line up with TRBD2. Unmatched junction bases numbered 7, after V lost 5 bases and J lost 5 bases. In germline, CDR1 is MDHEN, CDR2 SYDVKM. The CDR3 extends over 16 amino acids. CDR3 nucleotide sequence: TGTGCCAGCAGTCTACCCCGGACTAGCGGGAACAATGAGCAGTTCTTC. This translates into CASSLPRTSGNNEQFF. Supplemented by reference TRBV28 and TRBJ2-1, the full variable domain reads DVKVTQSSRYLVKRTGEKVFLECVQDMDHENMFWYRQDPGLGLRLIYFSYDVKMKEKGDIPEGYSVSREKKERFSLILESASTNQTSMYLCASSLPRTSGNNEQFFGPGTRLTVL.

The rearrangement links TRBV6-1 to TRBJ1-1; the D gene is possibly TRBD1 (6 bases). The CDR3 extends over 14 amino acids. V was clipped by 1 base and J by 1 base, with 7 bases between them. Germline CDR1 MNHNS, CDR2 SASEGT. The CDR3 loop reads CASSEGTENTEAFF. The DNA for the CDR3 is TGTGCCAGCAGTGAAGGGACAGAGAACACTGAAGCTTTCTTT.